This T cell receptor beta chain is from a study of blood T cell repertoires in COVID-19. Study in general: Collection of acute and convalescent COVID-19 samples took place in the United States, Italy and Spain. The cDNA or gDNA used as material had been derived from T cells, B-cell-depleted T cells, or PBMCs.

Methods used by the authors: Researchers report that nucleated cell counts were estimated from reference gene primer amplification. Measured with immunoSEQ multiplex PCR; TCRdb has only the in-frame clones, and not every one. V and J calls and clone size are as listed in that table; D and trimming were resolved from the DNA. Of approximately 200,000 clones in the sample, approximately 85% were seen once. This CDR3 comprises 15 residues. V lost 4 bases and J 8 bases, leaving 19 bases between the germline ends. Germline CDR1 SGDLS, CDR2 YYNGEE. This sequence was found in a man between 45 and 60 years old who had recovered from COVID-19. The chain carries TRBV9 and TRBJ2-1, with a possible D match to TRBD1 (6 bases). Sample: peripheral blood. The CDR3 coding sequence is TGTGCCAGCAGCCCCCTTGGTACAGGGAGCTATGAGCAGTTCTTC. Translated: CASSPLGTGSYEQFF.